These 26 T cell receptor beta chains came from one sample sequenced in a study of OX40 agonist ivuxolimab in advanced cancers. The data were produced by immunoSEQ multiplex PCR, yet TCRdb's version contains in-frame clones alone and is incomplete. Among fewer than 80,000 clones, around 86% were seen once, and the ten largest hold about 0.66%. Sequencing used CD4+ or CD8+ T cells sorted from blood, obtained in a trial of the OX40 agonist ivuxolimab. The receptor set was obtained from an adult with an advanced solid tumor such as melanoma, head and neck, liver or kidney cancer.

The chain joins TRBV5-4 to TRBJ1-2, with unresolved D. V dropped 4 bases and J dropped 8 bases, with 27 bases sitting between them. The CDR3 has 17 residues. Germline assignment: CDR1 SGHNT and CDR2 YYREEE (reference sequence). The DNA of the CDR3 is TGTGCCAGCAGCCAAGAGGGAGGACTCCTCACGACGGGCGGCTACACCTTC. Translation: CASSQEGGLLTTGGYTF.

The chain combines TRBV7-2 with TRBJ1-2; D remains ambiguous. CDR1 and CDR2 (germline): SGHTA, FQGNSA. The CDR3 has 13 amino acids. With 7 bases removed from V and 4 bases from J, the gap between germline ends came to 13 bases. CDR3: CASTPSGAYGYTF. The CDR3 nucleotides are TGTGCCAGCACCCCGTCCGGAGCCTATGGCTACACCTTC.

V gene TRBV29-1 combines with J gene TRBJ2-3, with D perhaps matching TRBD1 or TRBD2 (6 bases each). The V gene's germline CDR1 is SQVTM and CDR2 ANQGSEA. Between the trimmed V and J ends, which lost 6 bases and 3 bases, there was a span of 13 bases. There are 13 residues in the CDR3. CDR3 sequence reads: CSVRGQGTDTQYF. CDR3 coding DNA: TGCAGCGTCCGGGGGCAGGGAACAGATACGCAGTATTTT.

A single count supports this clone. CDR3 region: CASSLGMGGEQYF. The DNA of the CDR3 is TGCGCCAGCAGCTTGGGGATGGGCGGCGAGCAGTACTTC. The chain couples TRBV5-1 to TRBJ2-7; no clear D gene. Germline lookup yields CDR1 SGHRS and CDR2 YFSETQ. The V end lost 0 bases, the J end lost 6 bases, and 10 bases lay between the germline ends. The CDR3 contains 13 residues.

This chain links TRBV7-2 with TRBJ2-3; D gene unclear. This CDR3 spans 13 amino acids. Germline V gives CDR1 SGHTA, CDR2 FQGNSA. The V end was cut by 5 bases, the J end by 2 bases, with 8 bases between. CDR3 nucleotide sequence: TGTGCCAGCAGCGTTCCAGTCACAGATACGCAGTATTTT. Its protein product is CASSVPVTDTQYF.

As DNA, the CDR3 is TGTGCCAGCAGCTCGTTTACAGGGACAGGGGTCACTGAGCAGTTCTTC. This encodes CASSSFTGTGVTEQFF. The J gene is TRBJ2-1, the V gene TRBV5-5, with 10 bases fitting TRBD1. The CDR3 runs 16 residues. Germline-derived CDR1 and CDR2 are SGHKS and YYEKEE (reference sequence). J gave up 9 bases and V 3 bases, and 12 bases lay outside the gene matches.

The chain employs TRBV9 and TRBJ1-6; 9 bases are shared with TRBD1. Trimming took 0 bases from V and 9 from J; bases not matched to a gene: 4. CDR1 is SGDLS, CDR2 YYNGEE, per germline. CDR3 length: 15 residues. CDR3 region: CASSVGTGGSSPLHF. CDR3 DNA sequence: TGTGCCAGCAGCGTAGGAACAGGGGGCAGTTCACCCCTCCACTTT.

CDR3 sequence reads: CASSQVPVGGRGGYTF. In DNA form, the CDR3 reads TGCGCCAGCAGCCAAGTCCCTGTCGGAGGGAGAGGTGGCTACACCTTC. V usage is TRBV4-1 and J usage is TRBJ1-2; D is undetermined. V was clipped by 1 base and J by 7 bases, with 19 bases between them. Looked up from germline, CDR1 is MGHRA and CDR2 is YSYEKL. The CDR3 length is 16 residues.

This chain links TRBV30 with TRBJ2-3, with 15 bases that match TRBD2. The germline V gene encodes CDR1 GTSNPN and CDR2 SVGIG (reference sequence). The CDR3 is made up of 17 amino acids. V was clipped by 3 bases and J by 1 base; unmatched bases: 5. The CDR3 reads CAWSGLAGGHGTDTQYF. CDR3 sequence (DNA): TGTGCCTGGAGCGGACTAGCGGGGGGGCATGGCACAGATACGCAGTATTTT.

This clone has just a few counts. The chain carries TRBV14 and TRBJ1-2; 9 bases align to TRBD1. The junction had 6 bases not matched to a gene; V was cut back by 0 bases and J by 4 bases. The CDR3 is 16 residues long. Germline-derived CDR1 and CDR2 are SGHDN and FVKESK. This CDR3 is CASSQDGQGIRYGYTF. The CDR3 DNA sequence: TGTGCCAGCAGCCAAGACGGACAGGGGATCCGCTATGGCTACACCTTC.

V usage is TRBV6-5 and J usage is TRBJ2-7; 12 positions agree with TRBD1. The junction had 9 bases not matched to a gene; V was cut back by 2 bases and J by 7 bases. CDR1 is MNHEY, CDR2 SVGAGI, per germline. CDR3 length: 16 residues. The CDR3 spells CASSYRAGTGGMEQYF. CDR3 bases: TGTGCCAGCAGTTACCGCGCCGGGACAGGGGGCATGGAGCAGTACTTC.

The chain joins TRBV7-8 to TRBJ1-1; weak D call: TRBD1 (6 bases). Trimming removed 2 bases at V and 5 bases at J, with 15 bases between. Per germline, CDR1 SGHVS and CDR2 FQNEAQ. This CDR3 contains 15 residues. The DNA of the CDR3 is TGTGCCAGCAGCTTATATGGGGGGCGTGGTACTGAAGCTTTCTTT. The encoded protein is CASSLYGGRGTEAFF.

J is TRBJ1-4 and V is TRBV9; a weak D match, TRBD1 (6 bases). The CDR3 spans 16 residues. The germline V and J ends were trimmed by 3 bases and 8 bases, with 20 bases remaining between them. Germline V gene data show CDR1 as SGDLS and CDR2 as YYNGEE. The CDR3 protein is CASSAGEVFSKEKLFF. The CDR3 coding sequence is TGTGCCAGCAGCGCAGGGGAGGTATTTAGTAAAGAAAAACTGTTTTTT. Variable domain in full (rest from reference TRBV9 and TRBJ1-4): DSGVTQTPKHLITATGQRVTLRCSPRSGDLSVYWYQQSLDQGLQFLIQYYNGEERAKGNILERFSAQQFPDLHSELNLSSLELGDSALYFCASSAGEVFSKEKLFFGSGTQLSVL.

This chain joins TRBV5-4 and TRBJ2-2; 8 positions match TRBD1. The trim removed 4 bases at V and 5 bases at J, leaving 10 bases unmatched. Germline V gene sequence: CDR1 SGHNT, CDR2 YYREEE (reference sequence). This CDR3 is built from 16 residues. The CDR3 reads CASSRGGQELTGELFF. In DNA, the CDR3 is TGTGCCAGCAGCCGAGGGGGACAGGAGTTAACCGGGGAGCTGTTTTTT.

The rearrangement links TRBV23-1 to TRBJ1-2, with D perhaps matching TRBD1 (5 bases). TRBV23-1 is identified as an open reading frame with a role that is uncertain. Between the trimmed V and J ends, which lost 4 bases and 8 bases, there was a span of 26 bases. The CDR3 is made up of 17 amino acids. The CDR3 coding sequence is TGCGCCAGCAGTCGGACGGGTTGGCGACAGTTTCTGCAGGGCTACACCTTC. Translating gives CASSRTGWRQFLQGYTF.

The chain joins TRBV18 to TRBJ2-2; a possible D gene is TRBD1 (6 bases). CDR3 length: 16 amino acids. Trimming took off 4 bases at V and 4 bases at J, with 16 bases between the two ends. Per germline, CDR1 KGHSH and CDR2 LQKENI. CDR3 bases: TGTGCCAGCTCACAAAAACAGGGACGGGGCACCGGGGAGCTGTTTTTT. Its translation: CASSQKQGRGTGELFF.

The chain carries TRBV4-3 and TRBJ1-2; D not certain. The CDR3 sequence is 14 residues long. Trimming removed 0 bases from V and 8 bases from J, with 13 bases in between. Germline CDR1 and CDR2: LGHNA and YSLEER. CDR3 in DNA: TGCGCCAGCAGCCAAGAGTCCGGAGTAAGGGGCTACACCTTC. Translation: CASSQESGVRGYTF.

The chain uses TRBV5-1 and TRBJ1-2, with 10 bases that match TRBD1. J was trimmed by 8 bases and V by 3 bases; bases with no gene match: 4. This CDR3 is built from 13 residues. Germline V gene lookup returns CDR1 SGHRS and CDR2 YFSETQ. Written as DNA, the CDR3 is TGCGCCAGCAGCTGGGGGACAGGGGAGGGCTACACCTTC. This codes for CASSWGTGEGYTF.

V gene TRBV9 combines with J gene TRBJ1-3, with D hard to call. The ends were cut back, 4 bases at V and 4 bases at J, with 21 bases in the middle. The CDR3 length is 17 residues. Germline V lookup: CDR1 SGDLS, CDR2 YYNGEE. CDR3 sequence reads: CASSRKPDHSVGNTIYF. The CDR3 DNA reads TGTGCCAGCAGCAGAAAGCCGGACCACTCGGTGGGAAACACCATATATTTT.

V and J are TRBV5-1 and TRBJ1-2; perhaps TRBD1 as D (6 bases). Germline CDR1 and CDR2: SGHRS and YFSETQ. This CDR3 is built from 14 residues. The V end lost 4 bases, the J end lost 4 bases, and 14 bases lay between the germline ends. The DNA for the CDR3 is TGCGCCAGCAGCGAGGACAGCGAGGCCTATGGCTACACCTTC. Protein sequence: CASSEDSEAYGYTF.

The chain has TRBV7-6 and TRBJ2-6; D gene unclear. Germline V gives CDR1 SGHVS, CDR2 FNYEAQ. Trimming left V 1 base short and J 4 bases short, with 17 bases between. The CDR3 consists of 18 residues. The CDR3: CASSLEAQSPLGANVLTF. The CDR3 DNA reads TGTGCCAGCAGCTTAGAGGCACAGTCCCCTCTCGGGGCCAACGTCCTGACTTTC.

The gene calls are TRBV5-1 and TRBJ1-3; D remains ambiguous. CDR3 size: 16 residues. V was pared by 0 bases and J by 3 bases, with 13 bases between. The germline CDR1 and CDR2 sequences are SGHRS and YFSETQ. The CDR3 here is CASSLVGSHYGNTIYF. The CDR3 nucleotides read TGCGCCAGCAGCTTGGTCGGGAGCCATTATGGAAACACCATATATTTT.

The rearrangement links TRBV6-1 to TRBJ2-2, with D tentatively TRBD2 (5 bases). Germline CDR1 and CDR2: MNHNS and SASEGT. V lost 4 bases to trimming and J lost 4 bases, with 7 bases between them. This CDR3 region has 13 residues. CDR3 in amino acids: CASSGTPTGELFF. The CDR3 bases are TGTGCCAGCAGTGGGACTCCCACCGGGGAGCTGTTTTTT.

J is TRBJ2-7 and V is TRBV7-9, with no clear D. The CDR3 has 13 amino acids. V lost 4 bases and J lost 0, with 7 bases in between. Germline V CDR1 and CDR2: SEHNR, FQNEAQ (reference sequence). The CDR3 here is CASSSFASYEQYF. The DNA for the CDR3 is TGTGCCAGCAGCTCCTTCGCCTCCTACGAGCAGTACTTC.

This chain links TRBV5-1 with TRBJ2-1; 7 bases agree with TRBD1. The CDR3 contains 15 residues. Germline assignment: CDR1 SGHRS and CDR2 YFSETQ. Germline trimming cut 4 bases from V and 5 bases from J; bases unmatched to any gene: 9. The chain's CDR3 is CASSPQPGQDNEQFF. CDR3 bases: TGCGCCAGCAGCCCACAACCCGGACAGGACAATGAGCAGTTCTTC.

The CDR3 region has the DNA TGTGCCAGCAGCGCCTCGTCTGGGAAAGGCTATGGCTACACCTTC. It encodes CASSASSGKGYGYTF. The chain combines TRBV11-1 with TRBJ1-2; D unclear. Trimming took 5 bases from V and 4 from J, leaving 17 bases between them. The germline gives CDR1 SGHAT, CDR2 FQDESV (reference sequence). The CDR3 extends over 15 amino acids.